This T cell receptor beta chain is from a study of OX40 agonist ivuxolimab in advanced cancers. The wider study: Ivuxolimab doses were 0.01, 0.1, 0.3, 1.5, 3 or 10 mg/kg every 2 weeks. Study-level results: CD8+ T cells averaged more expanded clones than CD4+. Normalized T-cell clonal expansion was also low in a subset of nonresponders.

Turning to this clone: The antigen is unknown.

Repertoires were generated with immunoSEQ multiplex PCR, while TCRdb's copy carries only in-frame clones and drops some. The sample lists approximately 20,000 clones, approximately 78% occurring once. Cycle 7 day 1, cycle 4 day 1, and baseline were the timepoints at which blood was sampled. The clonotype was recovered from an adult with an advanced solid tumor such as melanoma, head and neck, liver or kidney cancer. Source: CD4+ or CD8+ T cells sorted from blood, taken in a trial of the OX40 agonist ivuxolimab.

The CDR3 bases are TGTGCCAGCAGCGTAGTTGGGACAGGGGGCAAGGATGAGCAGTTCTTC. Translating gives CASSVVGTGGKDEQFF. The rearrangement joins TRBV9 to TRBJ2-1; 12 bases are shared with TRBD1. J gave up 8 bases and V 0 bases, and 6 bases lay outside the gene matches. Germline V gene data show CDR1 as SGDLS and CDR2 as YYNGEE. The CDR3 has 16 residues.